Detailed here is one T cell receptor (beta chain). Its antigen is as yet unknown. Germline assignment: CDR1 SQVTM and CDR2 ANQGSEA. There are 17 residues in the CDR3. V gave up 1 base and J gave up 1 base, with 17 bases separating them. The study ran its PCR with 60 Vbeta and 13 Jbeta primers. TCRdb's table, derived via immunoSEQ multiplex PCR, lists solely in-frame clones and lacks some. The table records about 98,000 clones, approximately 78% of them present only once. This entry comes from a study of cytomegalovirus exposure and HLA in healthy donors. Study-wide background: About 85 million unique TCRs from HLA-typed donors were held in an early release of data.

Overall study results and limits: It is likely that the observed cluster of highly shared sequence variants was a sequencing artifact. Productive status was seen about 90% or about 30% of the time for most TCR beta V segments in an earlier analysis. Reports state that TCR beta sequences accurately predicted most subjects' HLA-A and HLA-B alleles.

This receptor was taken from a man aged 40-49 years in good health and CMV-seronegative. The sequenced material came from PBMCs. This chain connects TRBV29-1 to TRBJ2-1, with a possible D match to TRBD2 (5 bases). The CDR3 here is CSVEGASDLYSYNEQFF. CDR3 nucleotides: TGCAGCGTTGAAGGCGCGTCGGACTTATATTCCTACAATGAGCAGTTCTTC.